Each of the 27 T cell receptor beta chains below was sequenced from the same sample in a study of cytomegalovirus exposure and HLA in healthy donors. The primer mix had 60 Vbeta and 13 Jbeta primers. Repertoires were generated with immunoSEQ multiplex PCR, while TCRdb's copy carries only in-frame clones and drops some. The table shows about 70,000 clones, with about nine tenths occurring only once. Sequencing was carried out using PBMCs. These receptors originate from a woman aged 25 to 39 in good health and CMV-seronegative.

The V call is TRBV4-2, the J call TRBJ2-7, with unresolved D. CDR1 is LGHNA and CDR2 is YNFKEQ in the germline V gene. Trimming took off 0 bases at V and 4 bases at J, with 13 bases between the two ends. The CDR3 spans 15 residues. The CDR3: CASSQEDSRSYEQYF. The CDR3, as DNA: TGTGCCAGCAGCCAAGAAGATAGTAGATCTTACGAGCAGTACTTC.

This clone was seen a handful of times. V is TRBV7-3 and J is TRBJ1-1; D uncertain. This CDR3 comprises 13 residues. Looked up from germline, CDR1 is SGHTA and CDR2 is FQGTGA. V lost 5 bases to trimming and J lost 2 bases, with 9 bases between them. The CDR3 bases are TGTGCCAGCAGCCCACAGAGTAACACTGAAGCTTTCTTT. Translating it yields CASSPQSNTEAFF.

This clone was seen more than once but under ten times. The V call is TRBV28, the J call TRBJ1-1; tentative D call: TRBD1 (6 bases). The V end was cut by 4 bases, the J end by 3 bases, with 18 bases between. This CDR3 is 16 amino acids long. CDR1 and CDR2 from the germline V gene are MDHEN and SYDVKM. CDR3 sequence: CASSYSIWGLDTEAFF. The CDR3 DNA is TGTGCCAGCAGTTACTCGATATGGGGGCTGGACACTGAAGCTTTCTTT.

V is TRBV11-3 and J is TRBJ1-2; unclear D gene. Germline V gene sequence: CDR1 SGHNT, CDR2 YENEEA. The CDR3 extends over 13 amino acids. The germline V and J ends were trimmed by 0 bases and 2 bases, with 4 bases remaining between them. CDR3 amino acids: CASSLDSNYGYTF. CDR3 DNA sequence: TGTGCCAGCAGCTTAGATTCGAACTATGGCTACACCTTC.

The CDR3 here is CASSLSSGDYEQYF. Here the CDR3 DNA reads TGCGCCAGCAGCTTGTCTAGCGGGGACTATGAGCAGTACTTC. The V and J genes are TRBV5-1 and TRBJ2-7; the match to TRBD2 covers 9 bases. After removal of 1 base from V and 7 bases from J, the junction contained 6 bases not matched to a gene. The CDR3 spans 14 residues. CDR1 SGHRS and CDR2 YFSETQ come from the germline V gene. Based on the CDR3 plus reference TRBV5-1 and TRBJ2-7, the full variable domain is KAGVTQTPRYLIKTRGQQVTLSCSPISGHRSVSWYQQTPGQGLQFLFEYFSETQRNKGNFPGRFSGRQFSNSRSEMNVSTLELGDSALYLCASSLSSGDYEQYFGPGTRLTVT.

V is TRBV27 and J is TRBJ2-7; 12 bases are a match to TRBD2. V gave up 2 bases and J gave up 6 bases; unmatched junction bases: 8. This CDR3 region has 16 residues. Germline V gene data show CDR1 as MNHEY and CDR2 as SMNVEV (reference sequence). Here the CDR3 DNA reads TGTGCCAGCAGTTTACGGGGGACTAGCGGGTCCCCCGAGCAGTACTTC. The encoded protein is CASSLRGTSGSPEQYF.

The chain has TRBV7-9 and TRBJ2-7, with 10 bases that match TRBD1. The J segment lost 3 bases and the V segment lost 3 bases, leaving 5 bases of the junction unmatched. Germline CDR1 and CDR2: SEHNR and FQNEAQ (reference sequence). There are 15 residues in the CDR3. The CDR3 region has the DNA TGTGCCAGCAGCTTTTCGGGACAGGGGTACTACGAGCAGTACTTC. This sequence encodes CASSFSGQGYYEQYF. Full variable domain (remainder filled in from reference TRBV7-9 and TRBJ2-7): DTGVSQNPRHKITKRGQNVTFRCDPISEHNRLYWYRQTLGQGPEFLTYFQNEAQLEKSRLLSDRFSAERPKGSFSTLEIQRTEQGDSAMYLCASSFSGQGYYEQYFGPGTRLTVT.

The CDR3 DNA sequence: TGCGCCAGCAGCTTGGAAGGGGTTTCCGGGGAGCTGTTTTTT. Protein product: CASSLEGVSGELFF. The chain recombines TRBV5-1 with TRBJ2-2, with D tentatively TRBD1 (5 bases). CDR3 size: 14 residues. Trimming removed 0 bases at V and 6 bases at J, with 9 bases between. Germline V CDR1 and CDR2: SGHRS, YFSETQ.

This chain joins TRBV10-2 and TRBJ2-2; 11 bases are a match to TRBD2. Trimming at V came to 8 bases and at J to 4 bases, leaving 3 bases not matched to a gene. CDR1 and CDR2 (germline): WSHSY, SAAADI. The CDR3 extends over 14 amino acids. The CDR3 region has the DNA TGCGCCAGCGGACTAGCGGGTGCCACCGGGGAGCTGTTTTTT. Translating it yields CASGLAGATGELFF.

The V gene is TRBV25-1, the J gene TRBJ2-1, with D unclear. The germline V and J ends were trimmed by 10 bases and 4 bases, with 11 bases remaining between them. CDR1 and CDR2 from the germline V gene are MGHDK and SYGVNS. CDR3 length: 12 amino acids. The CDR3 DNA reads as TGTGCCACCTTCGGCGGATACAATGAGCAGTTCTTC. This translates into CATFGGYNEQFF.

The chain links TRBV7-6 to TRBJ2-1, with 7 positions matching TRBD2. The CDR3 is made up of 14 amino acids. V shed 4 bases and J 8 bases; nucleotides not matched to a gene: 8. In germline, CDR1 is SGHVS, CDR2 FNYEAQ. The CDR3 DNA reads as TGTGCCAGCAGCTCCATGGCGGGAGCGCATGAGCAGTTCTTC. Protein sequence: CASSSMAGAHEQFF.

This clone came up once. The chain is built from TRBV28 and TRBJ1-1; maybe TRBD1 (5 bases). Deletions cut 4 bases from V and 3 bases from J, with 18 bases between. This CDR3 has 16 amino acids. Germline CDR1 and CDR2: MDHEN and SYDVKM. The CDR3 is CASSSLLTALYTEAFF. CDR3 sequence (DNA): TGTGCCAGCAGTTCCTTGTTGACAGCCCTTTACACTGAAGCTTTCTTT.

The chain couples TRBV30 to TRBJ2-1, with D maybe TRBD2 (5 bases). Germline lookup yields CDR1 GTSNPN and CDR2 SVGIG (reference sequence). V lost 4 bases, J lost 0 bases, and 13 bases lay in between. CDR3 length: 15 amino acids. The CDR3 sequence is CAWTLIANSYNEQFF. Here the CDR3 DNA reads TGTGCCTGGACGCTTATAGCGAACTCCTACAATGAGCAGTTCTTC.

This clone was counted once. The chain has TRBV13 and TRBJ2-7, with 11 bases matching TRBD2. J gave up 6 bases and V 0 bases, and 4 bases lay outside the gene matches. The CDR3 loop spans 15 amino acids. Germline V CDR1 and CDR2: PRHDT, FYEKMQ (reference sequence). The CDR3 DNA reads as TGTGCCAGCAGCTTAGGCCTAGCGGGAGGAGCCGAGCAGTACTTC. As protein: CASSLGLAGGAEQYF.

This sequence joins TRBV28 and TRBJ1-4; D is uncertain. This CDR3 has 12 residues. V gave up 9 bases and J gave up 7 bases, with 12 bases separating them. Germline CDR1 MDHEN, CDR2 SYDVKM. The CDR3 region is CASYSTIEKLFF. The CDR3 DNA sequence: TGTGCCAGTTACAGCACCATTGAAAAACTGTTTTTT.

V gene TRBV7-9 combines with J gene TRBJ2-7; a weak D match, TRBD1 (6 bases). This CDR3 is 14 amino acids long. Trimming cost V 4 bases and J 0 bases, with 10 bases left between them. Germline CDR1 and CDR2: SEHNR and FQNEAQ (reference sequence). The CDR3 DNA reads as TGTGCCAGCAGCTACAGGGACCGCTCCTACGAGCAGTACTTC. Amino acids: CASSYRDRSYEQYF.

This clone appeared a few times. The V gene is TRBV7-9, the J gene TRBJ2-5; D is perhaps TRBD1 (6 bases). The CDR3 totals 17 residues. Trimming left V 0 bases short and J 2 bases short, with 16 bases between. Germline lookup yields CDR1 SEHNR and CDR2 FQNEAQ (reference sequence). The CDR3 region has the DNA TGTGCCAGCAGCTTAGCGATAACCGGGACACTACAAGAGACCCAGTACTTC. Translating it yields CASSLAITGTLQETQYF.

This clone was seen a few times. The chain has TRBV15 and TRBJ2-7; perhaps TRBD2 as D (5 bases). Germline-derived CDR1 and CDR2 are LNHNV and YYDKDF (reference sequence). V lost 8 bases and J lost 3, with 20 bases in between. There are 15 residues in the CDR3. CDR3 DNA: TGTGCCACCGCATCCCGGACTGATTCTAGCTACGAGCAGTACTTC. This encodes CATASRTDSSYEQYF.

The DNA of the CDR3 is TGTGCCAGCAGCTTAGTGCACGTCGAGGATGTAATGACTGAAGCTTTCTTT. This translates into CASSLVHVEDVMTEAFF. The rearrangement uses TRBV7-9 and TRBJ1-1, with D unresolved. CDR1 and CDR2 (germline): SEHNR, FQNEAQ (reference sequence). V was clipped by 1 base and J by 5 bases, with 20 bases between them. This CDR3 has 17 amino acids.

CDR3 region: CASSLARQALSYEQYF. CDR3 nucleotides: TGTGCCAGCAGCTTGGCGAGACAGGCCCTCTCCTACGAGCAGTACTTC. The chain combines TRBV5-4 with TRBJ2-5; possibly TRBD1 for D (6 bases). The J call may not be correct, given that the DNA end is closer to TRBJ2-7. CDR1 and CDR2 from the germline V gene are SGHNT and YYREEE (reference sequence). There are 16 residues in the CDR3.

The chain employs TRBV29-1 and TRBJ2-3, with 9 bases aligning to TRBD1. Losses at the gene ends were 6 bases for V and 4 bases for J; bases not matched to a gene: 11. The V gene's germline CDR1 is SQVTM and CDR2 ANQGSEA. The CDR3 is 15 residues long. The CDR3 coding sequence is TGCAGCGTCGAACCTGACAGGGGGAAGGCAGATACGCAGTATTTT. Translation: CSVEPDRGKADTQYF.

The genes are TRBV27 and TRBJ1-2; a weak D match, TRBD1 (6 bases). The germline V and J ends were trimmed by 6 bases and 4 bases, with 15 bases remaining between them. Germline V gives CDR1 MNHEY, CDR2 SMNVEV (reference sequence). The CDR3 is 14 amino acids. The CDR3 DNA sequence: TGTGCCAGCAGCTTGAGAGGGACAACCTATGGCTACACCTTC. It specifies CASSLRGTTYGYTF.

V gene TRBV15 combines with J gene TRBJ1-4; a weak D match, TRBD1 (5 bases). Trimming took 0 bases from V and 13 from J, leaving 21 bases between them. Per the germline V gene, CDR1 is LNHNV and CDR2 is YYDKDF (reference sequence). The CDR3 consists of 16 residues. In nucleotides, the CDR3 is TGTGCCACCAGCAGAGATAAGAGGGGAGGGCGCAATACACTGTTTTTT. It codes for CATSRDKRGGRNTLFF.

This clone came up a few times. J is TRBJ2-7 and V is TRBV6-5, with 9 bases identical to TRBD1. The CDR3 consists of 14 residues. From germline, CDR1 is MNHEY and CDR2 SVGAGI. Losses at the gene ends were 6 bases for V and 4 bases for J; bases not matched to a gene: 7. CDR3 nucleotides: TGTGCCAGCAGCGCCGGGACAGGGTCTTACGAGCAGTACTTC. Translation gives CASSAGTGSYEQYF.

The CDR3 sequence: CASSLQGANNQPQHF. CDR3 coding DNA: TGCGCCAGCAGCTTACAGGGGGCTAACAATCAGCCCCAGCATTTT. The chain couples TRBV5-1 to TRBJ1-5; 9 bases fit TRBD1. Germline-derived CDR1 and CDR2 are SGHRS and YFSETQ. Germline trimming cut 2 bases from V and 3 bases from J; bases unmatched to any gene: 3. The CDR3 is 15 residues long.

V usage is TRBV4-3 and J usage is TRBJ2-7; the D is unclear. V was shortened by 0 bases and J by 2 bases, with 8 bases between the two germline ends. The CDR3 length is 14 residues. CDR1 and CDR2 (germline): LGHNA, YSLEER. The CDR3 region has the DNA TGCGCCAGCAGCCAAGATCTACCCGCCTACGAGCAGTACTTC. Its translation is CASSQDLPAYEQYF.

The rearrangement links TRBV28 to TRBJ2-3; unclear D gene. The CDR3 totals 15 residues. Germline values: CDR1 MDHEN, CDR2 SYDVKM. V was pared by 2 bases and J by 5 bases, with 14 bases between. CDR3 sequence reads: CASSLMRQRKDTQYF. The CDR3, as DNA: TGTGCCAGCAGTTTAATGAGGCAGCGAAAAGATACGCAGTATTTT.